The clone carrying this TCR beta chain was counted only a few times. Per the original data handling: Amplification with reference gene primers provided the estimates of nucleated cell counts. Repertoires were generated with immunoSEQ multiplex PCR, while TCRdb's copy carries only in-frame clones and drops some. V, J and clone size are taken as reported in that table, and D and trimming were inferred from the DNA itself. This table has some 320,000 clones, roughly nine tenths appearing once. This sample is drawn from a study of blood T cell repertoires in COVID-19. As for the study in general: From T cells, B-cell-depleted T cells, or PBMCs came the material, which was cDNA or gDNA.

The CDR3 length is 14 residues. Trimming shortened V by 1 base and J by 2 bases, and 7 bases separated the two germline ends. Germline-derived CDR1 and CDR2 are SEHNR and FQNEAQ (reference sequence). Allocation to cohorts depended on clinical history reported by the participants. This receptor was taken from a man between 60 and 75 years old who had recovered from COVID-19. This sequence joins TRBV7-9 and TRBJ2-3, with no clear D. The sequenced sample was PBMCs or T cells enriched from blood (not recorded which). The CDR3 loop reads CASSLVAFTDTQYF. The CDR3 DNA sequence: TGTGCCAGCAGCTTAGTGGCTTTCACAGATACGCAGTATTTT.